This T cell receptor beta chain appears in the sequencing data of a study of response to subunit inactivated influenza vaccine. The study, taken as a whole, reports: Researchers suggested that each seasonal influenza vaccination recruits few new T cells.

As concerns this clonotype: What it binds is unknown.

There are 20 residues in the CDR3. MiXCR, run by TCRdb on the RT-PCR reads, gives a single entry per CDR3 protein. Of some 480,000 distinct CDR3 sequences in the sample, roughly 11% are singletons; the top ten hold approximately 12%. The sequence derives from a man between 50 and 59 years old who received an inactivated influenza vaccine. The sample consisted of PBMCs from blood, taken more than 35 days after vaccination. The rearrangement links TRBV21-1 to TRBJ2-6; the D segment call TRBD1 is taken from the table without a DNA check. TRBV21-1 is marked as a pseudogene. CDR3 coding DNA: TGTGCCAGCAGCCGTGATGAAGATGCGACAGGGGTGGATGGGGCCAACGTCCTGACTTTC. Translation: CASSRDEDATGVDGANVLTF.